This section outlines one T cell receptor (beta chain) sequence together with its context. TCRdb's table, derived via immunoSEQ multiplex PCR, lists solely in-frame clones and lacks some. The sample has about 680,000 clones, more than 70% seen once; the top ten hold roughly 2%. This specimen comes from a study of shared clonotypes between healthy human individuals. Sequencing was done on a sample of memory CD4+ T cells sorted from blood. Described subset: CD45RA-negative fraction. This sequence was found in a woman in her thirties in good health.

The CDR3 here is CASSLPLSWGPTEAFF. CDR3 coding DNA: TGTGCCAGCAGTTTACCTCTTTCATGGGGGCCAACTGAAGCTTTCTTT. The J gene is TRBJ1-1, the V gene TRBV28, with D maybe TRBD1 (6 bases). Germline CDR1 MDHEN, CDR2 SYDVKM. The V gene lost 2 bases and the J gene lost 5 bases, with 18 bases spanning the gap. This CDR3 has 16 residues.